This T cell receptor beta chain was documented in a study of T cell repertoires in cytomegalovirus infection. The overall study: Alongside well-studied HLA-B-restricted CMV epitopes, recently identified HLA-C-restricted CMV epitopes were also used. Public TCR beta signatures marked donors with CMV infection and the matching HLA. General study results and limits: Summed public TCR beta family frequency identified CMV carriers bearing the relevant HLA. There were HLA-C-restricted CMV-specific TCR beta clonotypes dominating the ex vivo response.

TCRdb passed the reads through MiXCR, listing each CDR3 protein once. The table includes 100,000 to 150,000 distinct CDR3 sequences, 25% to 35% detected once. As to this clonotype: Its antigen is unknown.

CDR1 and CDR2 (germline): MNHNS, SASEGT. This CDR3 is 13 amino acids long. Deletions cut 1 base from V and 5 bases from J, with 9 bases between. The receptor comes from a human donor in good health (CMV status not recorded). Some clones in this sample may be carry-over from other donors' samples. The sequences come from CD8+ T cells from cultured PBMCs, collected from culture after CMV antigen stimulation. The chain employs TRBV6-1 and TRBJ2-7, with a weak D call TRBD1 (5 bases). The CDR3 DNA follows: TGTGCCAGCAGTGAAGGCAAGGGGCACGAGCAGTACTTC. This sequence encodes CASSEGKGHEQYF.